This T cell receptor (beta chain) was obtained from a study of siplizumab effects on memory and regulatory T cells. Findings and limits, study-wide: It was never confirmed that proliferating Tregs from siplizumab cultures were suppressive. Major contributors to the alloresponse seemed to be naive T cells, which also appeared more diverse than memory cells.

V lost 1 base and J lost 0, with 13 bases in between. Per the germline V gene, CDR1 is SGHVS and CDR2 is FQNEAQ. The length of the CDR3 is 17 residues. Some clones are missing from TCRdb's copy, which holds only in-frame ones; the method was immunoSEQ multiplex PCR. The repertoire includes over 90,000 clones, approximately 90% of them detected once, and around 1.1% sits in the top ten. Concerning this clone itself: Its matching antigen is unknown.

The rearrangement joins TRBV7-8 to TRBJ1-5; weak D call: TRBD1 (5 bases). The sample taken for sequencing was CD4+ T cells sorted from blood. The TCR was taken from a human donor in good health. The CDR3 is CASSLGWGDGSNQPQHF. In DNA, the CDR3 is TGTGCCAGCAGCTTAGGGTGGGGGGACGGTAGCAATCAGCCCCAGCATTTT.